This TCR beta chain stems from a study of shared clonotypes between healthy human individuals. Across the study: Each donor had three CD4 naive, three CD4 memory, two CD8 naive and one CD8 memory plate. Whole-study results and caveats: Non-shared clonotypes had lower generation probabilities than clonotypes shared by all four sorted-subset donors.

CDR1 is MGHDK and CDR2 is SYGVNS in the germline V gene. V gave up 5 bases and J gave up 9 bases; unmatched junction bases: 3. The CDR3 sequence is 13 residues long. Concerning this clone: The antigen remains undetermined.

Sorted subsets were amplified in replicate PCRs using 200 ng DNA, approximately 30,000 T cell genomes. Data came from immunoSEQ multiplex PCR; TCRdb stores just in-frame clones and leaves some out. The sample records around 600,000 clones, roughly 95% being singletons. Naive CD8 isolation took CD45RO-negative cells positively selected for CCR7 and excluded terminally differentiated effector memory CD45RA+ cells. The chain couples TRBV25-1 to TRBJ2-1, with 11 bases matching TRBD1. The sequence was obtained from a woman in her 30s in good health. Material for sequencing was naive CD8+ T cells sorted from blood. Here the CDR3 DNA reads TGTGCCAGCAGTTGGACAGGGGGCAGTGAGCAGTTCTTC. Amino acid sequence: CASSWTGGSEQFF.